These 27 T cell receptor beta chains were all obtained from the same sample, sequenced in a study of beta chain features in type 1 diabetes. Overall study findings and caveats: Shortening that was moderate but significant affected the TCRB CDR3s of Type 1 diabetes patients in all four CD4+ subsets.

These receptors' targets are unknown. The authors reverse transcribed all of the isolated RNA, so sequencing captured expressed TCRB transcripts. Assay used: immunoSEQ multiplex PCR; TCRdb lists only in-frame clones, some missing. The sample includes more than 550,000 clones, around 15% of them seen just once. Source material: naive CD4+ T cells from blood. All receptors come from a man aged 18 to 29 with type 1 diabetes.

This clone has more than one count but fewer than ten. This chain connects TRBV4-1 to TRBJ2-7; TRBD1 might be the D (6 bases). V was shortened by 4 bases and J by 1 base, with 11 bases between the two germline ends. Germline V gene data show CDR1 as MGHRA and CDR2 as YSYEKL. The CDR3 is 14 residues long. The CDR3 reads CASSPGHPSYEQYF. CDR3 DNA: TGCGCCAGCAGCCCGGGACACCCATCCTACGAGCAGTACTTC.

As for this clone: Other DNA sequences from this sample encode an identical CDR3 as well. The J gene is TRBJ2-1, the V gene TRBV20-1, with no clear D. V lost 3 bases to trimming and J lost 4 bases, with 4 bases between them. Germline CDR1 is DFQATT and CDR2 is SNEGSKA (reference sequence). The CDR3 covers 11 residues. The CDR3 DNA reads TGCAGTGCTAGTGGATACAATGAGCAGTTCTTC. Protein sequence: CSASGYNEQFF.

The CDR3 coding sequence is TGTGCCGGTACTTGGGGGGAGACAGAGCATGGCTACACCTTC. Residues: CAGTWGETEHGYTF. The gene calls are TRBV7-9 and TRBJ1-2, with TRBD1 as a possible D gene (5 bases). Germline V gene sequence: CDR1 SEHNR, CDR2 FQNEAQ (reference sequence). V lost 11 bases and J 6 bases, leaving 22 bases between the germline ends. The CDR3 is 14 residues long.

This clone occurred a few times. V gene TRBV7-2 combines with J gene TRBJ1-6, with D unresolved. Germline V gene sequence: CDR1 SGHTA, CDR2 FQGNSA. This CDR3 is built from 14 residues. V lost 1 base, J lost 9 bases, and 10 bases lay in between. For the CDR3, the DNA is TGTGCCAGCAGCTTAGAGGGTTGGGGTTCACCCCTCCACTTT. As protein: CASSLEGWGSPLHF. Full variable domain (missing parts from reference TRBV7-2 and TRBJ1-6): GAGVSQSPSNKVTEKGKDVELRCDPISGHTALYWYRQSLGQGLEFLIYFQGNSAPDKSGLPSDRFSAERTGGSVSTLTIQRTQQEDSAVYLCASSLEGWGSPLHFGNGTRLTVT.

This clone occurred a few times. The CDR3 region is CASSRDLETQYF. The CDR3 DNA reads as TGTGCCAGCAGTAGGGACCTGGAGACCCAGTACTTC. The chain links TRBV6-6 to TRBJ2-5; TRBD1 or TRBD2 may be the D gene (5 bases each). The CDR3 covers 12 residues. Between the trimmed V and J ends, which lost 5 bases and 5 bases, there was a span of 9 bases. Germline V gene sequence: CDR1 MNHNY, CDR2 SVGAGI (reference sequence).

The gene calls are TRBV7-9 and TRBJ2-3; TRBD1 matches 8 bases. From germline, CDR1 is SEHNR and CDR2 FQNEAQ (reference sequence). The ends lost 3 bases at V and 4 bases at J; junction bases unmatched: 9. This CDR3 is built from 16 residues. The CDR3 sequence is CASSFPGQGTADTQYF. The CDR3 DNA is TGTGCCAGCAGCTTCCCCGGACAGGGTACGGCAGATACGCAGTATTTT. The full variable domain, its missing parts supplied by reference TRBV7-9 and TRBJ2-3, is DTGVSQNPRHKITKRGQNVTFRCDPISEHNRLYWYRQTLGQGPEFLTYFQNEAQLEKSRLLSDRFSAERPKGSFSTLEIQRTEQGDSAMYLCASSFPGQGTADTQYFGPGTRLTVL.

J is TRBJ2-4 and V is TRBV9; D ambiguous. V lost 0 bases and J lost 4, with 8 bases in between. The germline V gene has CDR1 SGDLS and CDR2 YYNGEE. The CDR3 length is 14 residues. The CDR3 loop is CASSVGAEKNIQYF. In DNA, the CDR3 is TGTGCCAGCAGCGTAGGTGCAGAAAAAAACATTCAGTACTTC.

This clone appeared a few times. The genes are TRBV9 and TRBJ1-1, with no clear D. Trimming removed 3 bases from V and 3 bases from J, with 18 bases in between. Germline CDR1 SGDLS, CDR2 YYNGEE. The CDR3 spans 16 residues. The CDR3 sequence: CASSAEKGGGDTEAFF. The CDR3 nucleotides are TGTGCCAGCAGCGCTGAAAAGGGTGGCGGTGACACTGAAGCTTTCTTT.

This clone was detected a few times. The rearrangement joins TRBV7-9 to TRBJ2-2; no clear D gene. Trimming stripped 3 bases from V and 6 bases from J, with 11 bases between. The CDR3 has 14 amino acids. Germline V gives CDR1 SEHNR, CDR2 FQNEAQ (reference sequence). CDR3 nucleotide sequence: TGTGCCAGCAGCTTCAGAGGCGGTTCCGGGGAGCTGTTTTTT. Its translation: CASSFRGGSGELFF.

V is TRBV27 and J is TRBJ1-6; D perhaps matches TRBD1 (6 bases). V lost 3 bases to trimming and J lost 8 bases, with 14 bases between them. Germline assignment: CDR1 MNHEY and CDR2 SMNVEV (reference sequence). The CDR3 has 15 amino acids. The CDR3 sequence: CASSFRGDQHSPLHF. The CDR3 DNA reads TGTGCCAGCAGTTTCAGGGGAGATCAACATTCACCCCTCCACTTT.

The V call is TRBV30, the J call TRBJ1-5; the D gene is possibly TRBD1 (6 bases). The CDR3 consists of 16 residues. Trimming left V 1 base short and J 3 bases short, with 16 bases between. The germline gives CDR1 GTSNPN, CDR2 SVGIG (reference sequence). CDR3 bases: TGTGCCTGGAGTGCCAGACAGCAGGGACACAATCAGCCCCAGCATTTT. Protein sequence: CAWSARQQGHNQPQHF. The complete variable domain, with remaining parts taken from reference TRBV30 and TRBJ1-5, reads SQTIHQWPATLVQPVGSPLSLECTVEGTSNPNLYWYRQAAGRGLQLLFYSVGIGQISSEVPQNLSASRPQDRQFILSSKKLLLSDSGFYLCAWSARQQGHNQPQHFGDGTRLSIL.

The chain carries TRBV10-3 and TRBJ1-1; TRBD1 might be the D (6 bases). The CDR3 length is 16 residues. Deletions cut 7 bases from V and 0 bases from J, with 18 bases between. Germline CDR1 reads ENHRY; CDR2 reads SYGVKD. The CDR3 DNA sequence: TGTGCCATCACGGGGGCCAGGAAAACCTTGAACACTGAAGCTTTCTTT. As protein: CAITGARKTLNTEAFF.

CDR3 amino acids: CASSPREGSGTYNEQFF. The CDR3 DNA is TGTGCCAGCAGCCCACGAGAAGGGTCGGGGACCTACAATGAGCAGTTCTTC. V is TRBV9 and J is TRBJ2-1, with a weak D call TRBD2 (5 bases). Germline V gives CDR1 SGDLS, CDR2 YYNGEE. Trimming stripped 4 bases from V and 2 bases from J, with 19 bases between. There are 17 residues in the CDR3.

The chain recombines TRBV15 with TRBJ2-1; 16 nucleotides line up with TRBD2. The CDR3 contains 20 residues. V dropped 1 base and J dropped 7; count of bases not matched to a gene: 13. Per germline, CDR1 LNHNV and CDR2 YYDKDF (reference sequence). The CDR3 reads CATSRVAPGLAGGPRNEQFF. In DNA form, the CDR3 reads TGTGCCACCAGCAGAGTAGCCCCGGGACTAGCGGGGGGGCCCCGAAATGAGCAGTTCTTC. The whole variable domain, filled in from reference TRBV15 and TRBJ2-1, reads DAMVIQNPRYQVTQFGKPVTLSCSQTLNHNVMYWYQQKSSQAPKLLFHYYDKDFNNEADTPDNFQSRRPNTSFCFLDIRSPGLGDTAMYLCATSRVAPGLAGGPRNEQFFGPGTRLTVL.

This chain uses TRBV4-1 with TRBJ2-5; 9 bases fit TRBD2. The J segment lost 3 bases and the V segment lost 3 bases, leaving 5 bases of the junction unmatched. Germline CDR1 and CDR2: MGHRA and YSYEKL. This CDR3 contains 15 residues. CDR3 in amino acids: CASSQILAGKETQYF. For the CDR3, the DNA is TGCGCCAGCAGCCAGATTCTAGCGGGAAAAGAGACCCAGTACTTC.

V gene TRBV15 combines with J gene TRBJ2-1; 9 nucleotides align to TRBD2. CDR3 length: 16 residues. Trimming cost V 2 bases and J 0 bases; bases outside gene matches: 2. CDR1 LNHNV and CDR2 YYDKDF come from the germline V gene (reference sequence). CDR3 residues: CATSRLAGSSYNEQFF. In DNA, the CDR3 is TGTGCCACCAGCAGACTAGCGGGGAGCTCCTACAATGAGCAGTTCTTC.

Remarks on this clone: A read error may produce the germline difference seen at one junction end. The CDR3 spells CASSFDRDPGNTQYF. The CDR3 DNA sequence: TGTGCTAGCAGCTTCGACAGGGACCCTGGGAATACGCAGTATTTT. The genes are TRBV7-7 and TRBJ2-3, with 7 positions matching TRBD1. The CDR3 length is 15 residues. The V gene's germline CDR1 is SSHAT and CDR2 FNYEAQ (reference sequence).

Only a few counts were recorded for this clone. The chain employs TRBV6-1 and TRBJ2-4; weak D call: TRBD2 (6 bases). Germline CDR1 is MNHNS and CDR2 is SASEGT. CDR3 length: 13 residues. V shed 5 bases and J shed 8 bases, with 13 bases lying between them. CDR3 nucleotides: TGTGCCAGCAGTTCCCCGGGAGTACACATTCAGTACTTC. It codes for CASSSPGVHIQYF.

The J gene is TRBJ2-3, the V gene TRBV4-1, with D possibly called TRBD1 or TRBD2 (5 bases each). The CDR3 contains 16 residues. Germline V lookup: CDR1 MGHRA, CDR2 YSYEKL. Trimming stripped 2 bases from V and 3 bases from J, with 15 bases between. CDR3 DNA: TGCGCCAGCAGCCAACCCCAGGGACCGAGGACAGATACGCAGTATTTT. Amino acid sequence: CASSQPQGPRTDTQYF.

The V and J genes are TRBV27 and TRBJ2-1; D is tentatively TRBD1 or TRBD2 (5 bases each). This CDR3 contains 14 residues. The V end lost 3 bases, the J end lost 4 bases, and 10 bases lay between the germline ends. CDR1 and CDR2 from the germline V gene are MNHEY and SMNVEV (reference sequence). This CDR3 is CASSFEGRYNEQFF. CDR3 nucleotide sequence: TGTGCCAGCAGTTTTGAGGGGCGGTACAATGAGCAGTTCTTC.

The chain joins TRBV7-2 to TRBJ2-3; 9 nucleotides align to TRBD1. Trimming cost V 1 base and J 1 base; bases outside gene matches: 3. Per germline, CDR1 SGHTA and CDR2 FQGNSA. The CDR3 runs to 16 residues. CDR3 sequence reads: CASSLGGDRGTDTQYF. As DNA, the CDR3 is TGTGCCAGCAGCTTAGGGGGGGACAGGGGCACAGATACGCAGTATTTT.

This clone has a handful of counts. The chain links TRBV16 to TRBJ1-5; TRBD1 matches 9 bases. V was pared by 1 base and J by 5 bases, with 6 bases of the junction left unmatched. CDR1 is KGHSY and CDR2 is FQNENV in the germline V gene. This CDR3 is 16 amino acids long. The CDR3: CASSQFLDRGYQPQHF. The DNA for the CDR3 is TGTGCCAGCAGCCAATTTTTGGACAGGGGATATCAGCCCCAGCATTTT.

The chain recombines TRBV6-6 with TRBJ1-5; 7 bases agree with TRBD1. CDR1 is MNHNY and CDR2 is SVGAGI in the germline V gene (reference sequence). The CDR3 is made up of 16 amino acids. The V and J ends lost 0 bases and 4 bases, in that order; junction bases with no gene match: 6. The CDR3 region has the DNA TGTGCCAGCAGTTACTCGGAGGGGGCATGGAATCAGCCCCAGCATTTT. It yields the protein CASSYSEGAWNQPQHF.

V gene TRBV30 combines with J gene TRBJ2-7, with D perhaps matching TRBD1 (6 bases). This CDR3 has 13 amino acids. Germline loops: CDR1 GTSNPN, CDR2 SVGIG (reference sequence). The V gene lost 3 bases and the J gene lost 4 bases, with 13 bases spanning the gap. The CDR3 region is CAWRGGWGYEQYF. DNA for the CDR3: TGTGCCTGGAGAGGGGGTTGGGGGTACGAGCAGTACTTC.

The rearrangement joins TRBV30 to TRBJ1-1; the D gene is possibly TRBD1 (5 bases). CDR1 GTSNPN and CDR2 SVGIG come from the germline V gene (reference sequence). This CDR3 region has 16 residues. The V end lost 2 bases, the J end lost 0 bases, and 16 bases lay between the germline ends. The CDR3 DNA follows: TGTGCCTGGAGTAAGGGTCTAGTCAGGGTGAACACTGAAGCTTTCTTT. Protein: CAWSKGLVRVNTEAFF.

This sequence joins TRBV6-6 and TRBJ2-1, with TRBD2 identical over 12 bases. V was pared by 3 bases and J by 6 bases, with 3 bases of the junction left unmatched. The CDR3 consists of 15 residues. Germline V gene lookup returns CDR1 MNHNY and CDR2 SVGAGI (reference sequence). The CDR3 nucleotides read TGTGCCAGCAGTTATCGGACTAGCGGGATCAATGAGCAGTTCTTC. This encodes CASSYRTSGINEQFF.

This clone was found a few times. The chain links TRBV30 to TRBJ2-5; D gene unclear. CDR3 length: 13 residues. Germline V gives CDR1 GTSNPN, CDR2 SVGIG (reference sequence). The V end was cut by 7 bases, the J end by 5 bases, with 17 bases between. The CDR3 here is CALLGRLGETQYF. CDR3 sequence (DNA): TGTGCCTTACTTGGGCGGTTGGGGGAGACCCAGTACTTC.